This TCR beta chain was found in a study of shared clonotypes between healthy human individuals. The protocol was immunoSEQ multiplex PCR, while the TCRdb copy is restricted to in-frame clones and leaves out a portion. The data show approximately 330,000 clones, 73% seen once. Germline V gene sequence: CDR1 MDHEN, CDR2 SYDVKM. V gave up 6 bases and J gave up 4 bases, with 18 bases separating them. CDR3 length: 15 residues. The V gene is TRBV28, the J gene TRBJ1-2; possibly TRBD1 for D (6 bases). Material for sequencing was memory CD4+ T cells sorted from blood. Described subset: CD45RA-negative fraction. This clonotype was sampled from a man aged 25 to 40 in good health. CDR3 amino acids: CASRGEQGFGYGYTF. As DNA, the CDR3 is TGTGCCAGCAGGGGAGAACAGGGTTTTGGCTATGGCTACACCTTC.